This TCR beta chain emerged from a study of shared clonotypes between healthy human individuals. Germline loops: CDR1 KGHSH, CDR2 LQKENI. This CDR3 comprises 15 residues. V dropped 4 bases and J dropped 10; count of bases not matched to a gene: 8. In the sorted-subset replicate PCRs, about 190 ng DNA, 30,000 or so T cell genomes, was used. Generated by immunoSEQ multiplex PCR, the TCRdb table keeps only in-frame clones and is missing some. The data contain about 770,000 clones, 72% of them singletons. The source is a woman between 25 and 40 years old in good health. The J gene is TRBJ2-1, the V gene TRBV18; 12 nucleotides match TRBD1. Specimen: memory CD4+ T cells sorted from blood. Subset indicated: CD45RA-negative fraction. The DNA for the CDR3 is TGTGCCAGCTCACTCGGGACAGGGGGCGCGGGGGAGCAGTTCTTC. The encoded protein is CASSLGTGGAGEQFF.